This T cell receptor (beta chain) was profiled in a study of T cell changes during pregnancy in multiple sclerosis. Profiled with immunoSEQ multiplex PCR; TCRdb holds only in-frame clones, not every one. Among about 27,000 clones listed, 88% were seen once. The sequence came from a female donor with multiple sclerosis, enrolled in a pregnancy study. This material consisted of CD8+ T cells from peripheral blood mononuclear cells, taken in the second trimester of pregnancy.

CDR3: CASSLYPGQLTNTEAFF. The CDR3 region has the DNA TGTGCCAGCAGTTTATACCCCGGACAGCTGACGAACACTGAAGCTTTCTTT. The V gene is TRBV27, the J gene TRBJ1-1; maybe TRBD1 (6 bases). Trimming took off 1 base at V and 1 base at J, with 16 bases between the two ends. The CDR3 spans 17 residues. Per the germline V gene, CDR1 is MNHEY and CDR2 is SMNVEV (reference sequence).